This T cell receptor beta chain was recovered during a study of cytomegalovirus exposure and HLA in healthy donors. Study-level results: Prior analysis indicated that the majority of TCR beta V segments exhibited productivity approximately 87% or approximately 30% of the time. Sequencing depth roughly uniform across donors was assumed in presence/absence analyses. As a later analysis showed, a missense DCLRE1C variant was linked to trimming of TCR beta V- and J-genes. The authors judged a highly shared variant cluster likely a sequencing artifact.

On this clone itself: The antigen is not known.

The PCR made use of 60 Vbeta and 13 Jbeta primers. Sequenced by immunoSEQ multiplex PCR; TCRdb stores in-frame clones only, minus some. The sample table includes roughly 200,000 clones. Trimming took 5 bases from V and 5 from J, leaving 5 bases between them. This CDR3 comprises 11 residues. Per germline, CDR1 MRHNA and CDR2 SNTAGT. The sequence derives from a man under 40 in good health and CMV-seronegative. Sequencing was performed on PBMCs. V gene TRBV6-4 combines with J gene TRBJ2-3, with unresolved D. CDR3 residues: CASSTEDTQYF. The CDR3 coding sequence is TGTGCCAGCAGTACAGAAGATACGCAGTATTTT.